The 32 T cell receptor beta chains in this list originate from one sample, sequenced in a study of tumor and adjacent non-tumor tissue in lung cancer. A modified ARM-PCR protocol with three rounds of nested PCR amplified TCRbeta. TCRdb passed the multiplex PCR reads through MiXCR, listing each CDR3 protein once. This sample carries 70,000 to 90,000 distinct CDR3 sequences, around 74% of them seen once, and the ten largest clones take about an eighth. RNA was extracted from bulk tissue without any cell sorting. What was sequenced was lung tumor tissue. These receptors came from a woman in her fifties or sixties with non-small cell lung cancer.

On this clonotype: Mismatch with germline at one junction end may stem from a read error. The V call is TRBV10-3, the J call TRBJ2-1; D is undetermined. CDR3 length equals 14 residues. Germline loops: CDR1 ENHRY, CDR2 SYGVKD. The CDR3 DNA reads as TGTGCCATCAATGAGTCAGACAAGCTCAAAGAGCAGTTCTTC. Translation gives CAINESDKLKEQFF.

Note on this clonotype: This may stem from a read error, because a much larger clone lies one nucleotide away. The chain combines TRBV5-1 with TRBJ2-3; 9 bases match TRBD1. The CDR3 length is 16 residues. Germline V gives CDR1 SGHRS, CDR2 YFSETQ. CDR3 coding DNA: TGCGCCAGCCGCCAGAGATCGACAGGGGGATCAGATATGCAGTATTTT. Its protein product is CASRQRSTGGSDMQYF.

As concerns this clonotype: The germline gene is not matched at one end of the junction; a read error may be the cause. J is TRBJ2-7 and V is TRBV29-1; 9 bases align to TRBD1. Germline CDR1 reads SQVTM; CDR2 reads ANQGSEA. The CDR3 sequence is 15 residues long. In nucleotides, the CDR3 is TGCAGCGTTATAATAGGGGGACAGGGAGCCTACGGGCAGTACTTC. Translating it yields CSVIIGGQGAYGQYF.

The chain uses TRBV6-4 and TRBJ2-1; 11 bases fit TRBD2. The CDR3 spans 15 residues. Per germline, CDR1 MRHNA and CDR2 SNTAGT. The junction had 5 bases not matched to a gene; V was cut back by 6 bases and J by 4 bases. As DNA, the CDR3 is TGTGCCAGCAGCGCCGGGACTAGCGGATACAATGAGCAGTTCTTC. This translates into CASSAGTSGYNEQFF.

Notes on this clonotype: The germline gene is not matched at one end of the junction; a read error may be the cause. J is TRBJ2-1 and V is TRBV6-2 or TRBV6-3; D is ambiguous. CDR1 and CDR2 (germline): MNHEY, SVGEGT. There are 13 residues in the CDR3. The DNA of the CDR3 is TGTGCCAGCAGTTACTCGATTCGCCGTGAGCAGCTATTC. This sequence encodes CASSYSIRREQLF.

As to this clonotype: With a much larger clone just one base away, this may be a read error. This rearrangement joins TRBV20-1 to TRBJ1-4, with TRBD1 as a possible D gene (5 bases). The CDR3 has 16 amino acids. CDR1 is DFQATT, CDR2 SNEGSKA, per germline (reference sequence). V lost 3 bases and J lost 6, with 20 bases in between. The CDR3 coding sequence is TGCAGTGCTAGGTTAGCAAGGGGCGCGGTTGATGAAAAACTGTTTTTT. This sequence encodes CSARLARGAVDEKLFF.

V gene TRBV6-1 combines with J gene TRBJ2-1; 9 nucleotides line up with TRBD2. From germline, CDR1 is MNHNS and CDR2 SASEGT. J lost 1 base, V lost 8 bases, and 18 bases had no gene match. This CDR3 contains 19 residues. The CDR3 sequence is CASFEYGSGSGKSYNEQFF. CDR3 bases: TGTGCCAGCTTTGAGTACGGTAGCGGGAGTGGCAAATCCTACAATGAGCAGTTCTTC.

Comment on this clonotype: A much larger clone sits a single nucleotide away, making a read error possible. V usage is TRBV28 and J usage is TRBJ2-7; D is unclear. This CDR3 has 12 residues. Per germline, CDR1 MDHEN and CDR2 SYDVKM. The CDR3: CTSSLWSREQYF. CDR3 bases: TGTACCAGCAGTTTATGGTCGAGGGAGCAGTACTTC.

In the case of this clonotype: A read error may explain this, as a much larger clone is one base away. The rearrangement uses TRBV2 and TRBJ1-3, with D hard to call. The CDR3 consists of 14 residues. The V gene's germline CDR1 is SNHLY and CDR2 FYNNEI. The CDR3 region is CVSTPYGAGNTIYF. The DNA of the CDR3 is TGTGTCAGCACCCCCTATGGTGCTGGAAACACCATATATTTT.

This clonotype was counted only a few times. Being one base from a much bigger clone, this may be a read error. Here the CDR3 DNA reads TGTGCCAGCAGCTTAGCAGGGTGCAGTGGCTACACCTTC. This encodes CASSLAGCSGYTF. The rearrangement joins TRBV7-9 to TRBJ1-2; no definite D call. This CDR3 is 13 amino acids long. V was pared by 0 bases and J by 7 bases, with 9 bases between. CDR1 is SEHNR, CDR2 FQNEAQ, per germline (reference sequence).

About this clonotype: A read error is likely, as this CDR3 ends without the conserved phenylalanine or tryptophan. The rearrangement joins TRBV12-3 or TRBV12-4 to TRBJ2-7; D is ambiguous. CDR3 size: 15 residues. Trimming pared 1 base from V and 3 bases from J, leaving 13 bases between. CDR3 region: CASSLGPLKGYEQYL. CDR3 bases: TGTGCCAGCAGTTTAGGTCCCCTGAAGGGCTACGAGCAGTACCTC.

J is TRBJ1-2 and V is TRBV29-1; the D is unclear. This CDR3 is 13 amino acids long. The germline V gene encodes CDR1 SQVTM and CDR2 ANQGSEA. Trimming shortened V by 4 bases and J by 10 bases, and 19 bases separated the two germline ends. CDR3 nucleotide sequence: TGCAGCGTTGTACACATGGAAGGACTTGACTACACCTTC. Residues: CSVVHMEGLDYTF.

Of note for this clonotype: One junction end does not reproduce the germline sequence, and a read error may be involved. The chain uses TRBV11-2 and TRBJ2-7; D is ambiguous. The germline V gene encodes CDR1 SGHAT and CDR2 FQNNGV. This CDR3 comprises 14 residues. CDR3 amino acids: CVSSSVVGLYEQYF. As DNA, the CDR3 is TGTGTCAGCAGCTCAGTAGTAGGATTATACGAGCAGTACTTC.

V and J are TRBV7-9 and TRBJ1-5; 7 nucleotides agree with TRBD1. CDR3 length equals 14 residues. Germline V CDR1 and CDR2: SEHNR, FQNEAQ (reference sequence). Trimming took 5 bases from V and 4 from J; bases not matched to a gene: 5. DNA for the CDR3: TGTGCCAGCAGCGACGACAGGGTAAATCAGCCCCAGCATTTT. Amino acid sequence: CASSDDRVNQPQHF.

A remark on this clonotype: A junction end diverges from the germline sequence, so it may reflect a read error. The CDR3: CSAAGTENTETFF. DNA of the CDR3: TGCAGTGCGGCCGGGACAGAGAACACTGAAACTTTCTTT. This sequence joins TRBV20-1 and TRBJ1-1; 7 positions match TRBD1. Germline CDR1 is DFQATT and CDR2 is SNEGSKA (reference sequence). This CDR3 is built from 13 residues.

Comment on this clonotype: The junction does not match germline at one end; this may be a read error. The gene calls are TRBV10-2 and TRBJ2-3; possibly TRBD1 or TRBD2 for D (6 bases each). CDR3 length: 14 amino acids. Per the germline V gene, CDR1 is WSHSY and CDR2 is SAAADI. Here the CDR3 reads CASSDITGADMQYF. DNA for the CDR3: TGCGCCAGCAGCGATATAACGGGGGCAGATATGCAGTATTTT.

Concerning this clonotype itself: Likely a read error: the CDR3 ends without its conserved phenylalanine or tryptophan. The chain has TRBV12-3 or TRBV12-4 and TRBJ2-7; D is uncertain. The CDR3 extends over 12 amino acids. Trimming took off 6 bases at V and 6 bases at J, with 12 bases between the two ends. CDR3 sequence reads: CASSRNWGEQYL. Written as DNA, the CDR3 is TGTGCCAGCAGCCGAAACTGGGGCGAGCAGTACTTA.

A word on this clonotype: Because the CDR3 is missing its conserved closing phenylalanine or tryptophan, this is likely a read error. J is TRBJ2-7 and V is TRBV11-2; no clear D gene. This CDR3 is 13 amino acids long. V was trimmed by 5 bases and J by 6 bases, leaving 14 bases between them. CDR1 is SGHAT and CDR2 is FQNNGV in the germline V gene. Here the CDR3 DNA reads TGTGCCAGCAGCCTGGAAATAGGAGCCGAGCAGTACTTA. Its translation: CASSLEIGAEQYL.

CDR3 sequence (DNA): TGTGCCAGCAGACTAGGGGGAGAAGTGGAAACCCAGTACTTC. Amino acids: CASRLGGEVETQYF. The chain uses TRBV6-5 and TRBJ2-5, with D perhaps TRBD1 (6 bases). Deletions cut 6 bases from V and 8 bases from J, with 19 bases between. CDR1 MNHEY and CDR2 SVGAGI come from the germline V gene. The CDR3 is 14 amino acids.

Comment on this clonotype: Relative to the germline gene, one junction end is altered; a read error may explain this. This chain connects TRBV6-6 to TRBJ2-7, with a tentative D call TRBD2 (5 bases). The germline V gene has CDR1 MNHNY and CDR2 SVGAGI (reference sequence). The CDR3 runs to 12 residues. This chain's CDR3 is CTSGTTAYEQYF. The DNA for the CDR3 is TGTACCAGCGGAACAACCGCCTACGAGCAATACTTC.

At least ten counts were recorded for this clonotype. The chain has TRBV25-1 and TRBJ1-2; 7 positions match TRBD1. The CDR3 extends over 15 amino acids. With V trimmed by 6 bases and J by 5 bases, 12 bases remained unmatched. The V gene's germline CDR1 is MGHDK and CDR2 SYGVNS. As DNA, the CDR3 is TGTGCCAGCAGCCTAATTGGACAGGACGCTTATGGCTACACCTTC. Translation: CASSLIGQDAYGYTF.

This clonotype showed up just a few times. The CDR3 does not end in the conserved phenylalanine or tryptophan, so this is likely a read error. The chain employs TRBV6-1 and TRBJ1-4; 8 bases fit TRBD1. Germline loops: CDR1 MNHNS, CDR2 SASEGT. The CDR3 runs to 17 residues. Here the CDR3 DNA reads TGTGCCGGCAGTGACCACCTCGGCGGGACAGGAAATGAAAAACTGTTTATT. Its protein product is CAGSDHLGGTGNEKLFI.

The chain carries TRBV6-1 and TRBJ2-4; no definite D call. Germline V gene lookup returns CDR1 MNHNS and CDR2 SASEGT. The CDR3 is 13 amino acids. V was pared by 3 bases and J by 15 bases, with 18 bases between. CDR3 coding DNA: TGTGCCAGCAGTGAGGGGTTGGAGAACAATCTGTACTTC. It translates to CASSEGLENNLYF.

The rearrangement links TRBV7-8 to TRBJ2-3, with TRBD2 matching over 10 bases. The V and J ends lost 1 base and 12 bases, in that order; junction bases with no gene match: 13. The germline gives CDR1 SGHVS, CDR2 FQNEAQ. The CDR3 runs 16 residues. In DNA form, the CDR3 reads TGTGCCAGCAGCTTAGGTTCTAGCGGGAGTACAGCTACACAGTATTTT. As protein: CASSLGSSGSTATQYF.

Notes on this clonotype: Germline and junction disagree at one end, which may indicate a read error. V gene TRBV11-2 combines with J gene TRBJ2-3; the D is unclear. CDR1 is SGHAT, CDR2 FQNNGV, per germline. The CDR3 covers 15 residues. The CDR3 sequence: CASSFDSLGTDMQYF. CDR3 sequence (DNA): TGTGCTAGCAGCTTCGACTCCTTGGGCACAGATATGCAGTATTTT.

This CDR3 reads CASSGMDRKEQFF. DNA for the CDR3: TGTGCCAGCAGTGGGATGGACCGGAAAGAGCAGTTCTTC. The chain couples TRBV6-4 to TRBJ2-1; no clear D. The CDR3 has 13 residues. The germline V gene encodes CDR1 MRHNA and CDR2 SNTAGT. Between the trimmed V and J ends, which lost 4 bases and 10 bases, there was a span of 14 bases.

Of note for this clonotype: Germline is not matched at one junction end, which may reflect a read error. The chain employs TRBV28 and TRBJ1-1; the D is unclear. The CDR3 length is 15 residues. Germline CDR1 MDHEN, CDR2 SYDVKM. CDR3 sequence (DNA): TGTGCCAGGAGTTTATCAGCTGGAGATGGAACTGAAGCTTTCTTT. Its translation is CARSLSAGDGTEAFF.

Of note for this clonotype: Since no conserved phenylalanine or tryptophan closes the CDR3, a read error is the likely cause. The chain joins TRBV11-1 to TRBJ2-2, with 8 bases that match TRBD2. Per the germline V gene, CDR1 is SGHAT and CDR2 is FQDESV (reference sequence). The length of the CDR3 is 18 residues. This CDR3 reads CASSVAISGSYYTGELFL. CDR3 nucleotides: TGTGCCAGCAGCGTAGCTATCAGCGGGAGCTACTACACCGGGGAGCTGTTTCTT.

This chain connects TRBV6-6 to TRBJ2-7; TRBD1 might be the D (6 bases). The CDR3 consists of 13 residues. From germline, CDR1 is MNHNY and CDR2 SVGAGI (reference sequence). CDR3 nucleotides: TGTACCAGCAGTTACTCGCGGGTTCACAGGGCCCCCGTC. Translation gives CTSSYSRVHRAPV.

The chain joins TRBV28 to TRBJ2-7; D gene ambiguous. The CDR3 length is 11 residues. CDR1 and CDR2 from the germline V gene are MDHEN and SYDVKM. In DNA form, the CDR3 reads TGTGATAGCAGTTTCTGCTACGAGCAGTACTTC. Its translation is CDSSFCYEQYF.

This clonotype was counted between two and nine times. The chain uses TRBV28 and TRBJ2-7, with D perhaps assigned TRBD1 or TRBD2 (5 bases each). Germline V gene sequence: CDR1 MDHEN, CDR2 SYDVKM. The CDR3 is 13 residues long. The V end lost 8 bases, the J end lost 2 bases, and 13 bases lay between the germline ends. Here the CDR3 DNA reads TGTGCCAGCCGCCGGGACCCCCCCTACGAGCAGTACTTC. This encodes CASRRDPPYEQYF.

This clonotype was seen repeatedly, ten times or more. J is TRBJ2-2 and V is TRBV20-1; unclear D gene. Germline V gene sequence: CDR1 DFQATT, CDR2 SNEGSKA (reference sequence). The V gene lost 0 bases and the J gene lost 4 bases, with 6 bases spanning the gap. This CDR3 is 13 amino acids long. The DNA for the CDR3 is TGCAGTGCTAGAGAACACATCACCGGGGAGCTGTTTTTT. It codes for CSAREHITGELFF.